Listed below are T cell receptor beta chains from one sample, sequenced in a study of cytomegalovirus exposure and HLA in healthy donors. This table comes from immunoSEQ multiplex PCR, and its TCRdb copy is limited to in-frame clones, with some not included. Altogether approximately 150,000 clones are present, 65% to 80% being singletons, with the ten largest covering 4.7%. Source material: PBMCs. Receptor source: a man between 18 and 35 years old in good health and CMV-seropositive. The CDR3 runs from the conserved cysteine through the conserved F or W. The D gene is left open where the match is weak. Rows may omit the clone size; those that give it use once, few, many or a size class.

d_call	v_call	clone_size	j_call	cdr3_aa	cdr3_nt
NA	TRBV6-6	NA	TRBJ1-1	CASTLGRAGTEAFF	TGTGCCAGCACCTTGGGTAGGGCGGGCACTGAAGCTTTCTTT
NA	TRBV6-6	few	TRBJ2-3	CASTSAERATTDTQYF	TGTGCCAGCACAAGCGCGGAGCGGGCCACCACAGATACGCAGTATTTT
TRBD1	TRBV6-5	NA	TRBJ1-2	CASSSTQGDGNGYTF	TGTGCCAGCAGTTCTACACAGGGGGACGGGAATGGCTACACCTTC
NA	TRBV12-5	NA	TRBJ2-2	CASGRGTGELFF	TGTGCTAGTGGCCGGGGCACCGGGGAGCTGTTTTTT
NA	TRBV5-4	once	TRBJ2-5	CASSERASETQYF	TGTGCCAGCAGTGAGAGGGCGAGCGAGACCCAGTACTTC
NA	TRBV11-2	NA	TRBJ2-5	CASSRDQETQYF	TGTGCCAGCAGCCGGGACCAAGAGACCCAGTACTTC
NA	TRBV6-5	NA	TRBJ1-2	CASLGGFPKSGGYTF	TGTGCCAGCCTCGGAGGTTTCCCCAAATCGGGTGGCTACACCTTC
NA	TRBV2	few	TRBJ2-4	CASGREGIAKNIQYF	TGTGCCAGCGGACGAGAGGGAATAGCCAAAAACATTCAGTACTTC
TRBD1	TRBV28	NA	TRBJ2-5	CASSLSTGARGDQYF	TGTGCCAGCAGTTTATCGACAGGGGCCCGAGGGGACCAGTACTTC
NA	TRBV19	few	TRBJ1-4	CASSGQAAPKLFF	TGTGCCAGTAGTGGCCAGGCAGCCCCTAAACTGTTTTTT
TRBD1	TRBV9	NA	TRBJ1-5	CASSVGQGQPNQPQHF	TGTGCCAGCAGCGTTGGACAGGGTCAACCAAATCAGCCCCAGCATTTT
TRBD1	TRBV25-1	NA	TRBJ2-1	CASSEDGTGPYNEQFF	TGTGCCAGCAGTGAAGACGGGACAGGACCCTACAATGAGCAGTTCTTC
NA	TRBV7-9	NA	TRBJ1-1	CASSGDSGTEAFF	TGTGCCAGCAGCGGGGACTCGGGCACTGAAGCTTTCTTT
TRBD1	TRBV18	NA	TRBJ1-1	CASSPKTGVKGEAFF	TGTGCCAGCTCACCCAAGACAGGGGTAAAAGGTGAAGCTTTCTTT
NA	TRBV27	NA	TRBJ2-1	CASTLTRTGLLSSYNEQFF	TGTGCCAGCACCCTCACACGAACAGGGCTTCTAAGCTCCTACAATGAGCAGTTCTTC
NA	TRBV11-2	few	TRBJ1-2	CASAGVAKRGYTF	TGTGCCAGCGCCGGGGTGGCAAAGAGGGGCTACACCTTC
TRBD2	TRBV7-8	NA	TRBJ2-2	CASSLVPSGATGELFF	TGTGCCAGCAGCTTAGTCCCTAGCGGGGCCACCGGGGAGCTGTTTTTT